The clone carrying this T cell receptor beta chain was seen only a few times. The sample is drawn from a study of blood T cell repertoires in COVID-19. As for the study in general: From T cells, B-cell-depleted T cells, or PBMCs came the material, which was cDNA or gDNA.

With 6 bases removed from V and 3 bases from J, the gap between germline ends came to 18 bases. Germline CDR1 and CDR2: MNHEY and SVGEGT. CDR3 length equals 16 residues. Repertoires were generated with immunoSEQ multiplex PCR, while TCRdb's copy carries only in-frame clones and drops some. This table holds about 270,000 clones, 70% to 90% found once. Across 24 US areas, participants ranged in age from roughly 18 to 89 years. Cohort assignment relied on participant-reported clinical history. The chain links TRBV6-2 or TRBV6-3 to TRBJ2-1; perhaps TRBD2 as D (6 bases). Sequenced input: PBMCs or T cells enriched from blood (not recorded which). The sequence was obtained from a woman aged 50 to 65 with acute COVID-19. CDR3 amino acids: CASSYLLGGVYNEQFF. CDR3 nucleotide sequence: TGTGCCAGCAGCTATTTACTCGGGGGAGTCTACAATGAGCAGTTCTTC.